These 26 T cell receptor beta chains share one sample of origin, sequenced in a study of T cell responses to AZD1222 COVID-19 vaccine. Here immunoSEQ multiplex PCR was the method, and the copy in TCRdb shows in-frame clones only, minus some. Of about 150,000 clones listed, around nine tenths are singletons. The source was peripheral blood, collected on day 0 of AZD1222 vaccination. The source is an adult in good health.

CDR3 residues: CASSSPGQGINQPQHF. As DNA, the CDR3 is TGTGCCAGCAGTTCCCCGGGACAGGGAATCAATCAGCCCCAGCATTTT. J is TRBJ1-5 and V is TRBV28; TRBD1 matches 9 bases. Per germline, CDR1 MDHEN and CDR2 SYDVKM. V shed 4 bases and J 3 bases; nucleotides not matched to a gene: 7. The CDR3 is 16 residues long. The full variable domain, its missing parts supplied by reference TRBV28 and TRBJ1-5, is DVKVTQSSRYLVKRTGEKVFLECVQDMDHENMFWYRQDPGLGLRLIYFSYDVKMKEKGDIPEGYSVSREKKERFSLILESASTNQTSMYLCASSSPGQGINQPQHFGDGTRLSIL.

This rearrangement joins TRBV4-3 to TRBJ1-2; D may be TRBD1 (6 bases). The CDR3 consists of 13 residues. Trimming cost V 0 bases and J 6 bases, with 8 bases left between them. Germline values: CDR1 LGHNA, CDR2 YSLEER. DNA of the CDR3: TGCGCCAGCAGCCAAGAAAGGGGGGATGGCTACACCTTC. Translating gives CASSQERGDGYTF.

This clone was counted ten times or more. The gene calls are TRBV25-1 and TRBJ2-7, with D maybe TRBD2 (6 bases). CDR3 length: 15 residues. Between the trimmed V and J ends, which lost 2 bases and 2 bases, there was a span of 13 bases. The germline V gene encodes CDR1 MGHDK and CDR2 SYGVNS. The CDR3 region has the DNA TGTGCCAGCAGTGAAAAGGGCCGCGGGGCCTACGAGCAGTACTTC. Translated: CASSEKGRGAYEQYF.

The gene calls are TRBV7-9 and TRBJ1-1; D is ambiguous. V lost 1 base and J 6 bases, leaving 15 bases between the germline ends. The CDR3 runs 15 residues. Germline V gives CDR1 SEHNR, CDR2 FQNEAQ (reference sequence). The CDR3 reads CASSLGEWGLAEAFF. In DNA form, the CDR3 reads TGTGCCAGCAGCTTAGGTGAATGGGGTTTGGCTGAAGCTTTCTTT.

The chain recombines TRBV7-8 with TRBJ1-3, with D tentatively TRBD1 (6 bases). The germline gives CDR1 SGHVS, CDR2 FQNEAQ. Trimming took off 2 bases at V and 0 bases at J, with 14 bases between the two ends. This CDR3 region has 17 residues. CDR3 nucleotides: TGTGCCAGCAGCTTACAAAAGGGACACTTCTCTGGAAACACCATATATTTT. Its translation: CASSLQKGHFSGNTIYF.

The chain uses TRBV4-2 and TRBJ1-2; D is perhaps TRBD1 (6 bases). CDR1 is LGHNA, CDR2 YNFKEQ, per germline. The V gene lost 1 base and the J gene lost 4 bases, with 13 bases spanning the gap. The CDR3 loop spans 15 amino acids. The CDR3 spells CASSQGGGHGYGYTF. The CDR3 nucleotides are TGTGCCAGCAGCCAAGGGGGGGGCCACGGCTATGGCTACACCTTC.

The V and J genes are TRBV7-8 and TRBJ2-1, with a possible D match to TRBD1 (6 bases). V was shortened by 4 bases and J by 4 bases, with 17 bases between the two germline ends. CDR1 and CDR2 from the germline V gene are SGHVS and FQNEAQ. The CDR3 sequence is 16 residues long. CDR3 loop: CASSSQPQGTYNEQFF. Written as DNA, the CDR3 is TGTGCCAGCAGCTCTCAACCACAGGGTACTTACAATGAGCAGTTCTTC.

In DNA form, the CDR3 reads TGTGCCTGTACCGGGACTAACGTCTACAATGAGCAGTTCTTC. It yields the protein CACTGTNVYNEQFF. This chain joins TRBV30 and TRBJ2-1; 7 bases align to TRBD2. The germline gives CDR1 GTSNPN, CDR2 SVGIG (reference sequence). The CDR3 extends over 14 amino acids. The V segment lost 6 bases and the J segment 3 bases; nucleotides outside the gene matches: 8.

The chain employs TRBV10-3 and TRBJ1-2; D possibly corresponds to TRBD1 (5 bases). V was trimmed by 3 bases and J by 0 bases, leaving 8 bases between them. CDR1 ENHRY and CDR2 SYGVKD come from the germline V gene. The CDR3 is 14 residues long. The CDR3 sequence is CAISDTTANYGYTF. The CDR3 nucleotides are TGTGCCATCAGTGACACGACAGCTAACTATGGCTACACCTTC.

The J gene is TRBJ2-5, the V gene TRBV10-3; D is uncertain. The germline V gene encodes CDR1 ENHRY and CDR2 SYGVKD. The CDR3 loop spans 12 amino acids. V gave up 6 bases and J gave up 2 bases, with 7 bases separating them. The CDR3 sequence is CAIRDAQETQYF. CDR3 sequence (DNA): TGTGCCATCAGGGACGCACAAGAGACCCAGTACTTC.

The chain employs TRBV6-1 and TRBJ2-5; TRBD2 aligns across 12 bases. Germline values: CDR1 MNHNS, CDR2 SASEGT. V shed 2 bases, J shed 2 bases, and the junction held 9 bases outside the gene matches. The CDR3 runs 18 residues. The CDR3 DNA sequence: TGTGCCAGCAGTGAAATGGGACTAGCGGGCAGGTGGCAAGAGACCCAGTACTTC. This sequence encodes CASSEMGLAGRWQETQYF.

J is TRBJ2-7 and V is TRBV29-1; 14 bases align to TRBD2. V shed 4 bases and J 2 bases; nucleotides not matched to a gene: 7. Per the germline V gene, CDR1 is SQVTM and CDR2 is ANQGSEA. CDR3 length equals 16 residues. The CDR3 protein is CSVGLAGGPRAYEQYF. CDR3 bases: TGCAGCGTTGGACTAGCGGGAGGGCCACGGGCCTACGAGCAGTACTTC.

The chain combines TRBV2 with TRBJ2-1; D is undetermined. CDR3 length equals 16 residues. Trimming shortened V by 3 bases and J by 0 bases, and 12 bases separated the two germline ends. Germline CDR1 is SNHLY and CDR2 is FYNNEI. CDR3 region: CASSEVRMISYNEQFF. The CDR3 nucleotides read TGTGCCAGCAGTGAGGTCCGAATGATCTCCTACAATGAGCAGTTCTTC. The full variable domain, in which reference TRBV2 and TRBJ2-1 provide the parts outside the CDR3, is EPEVTQTPSHQVTQMGQEVILRCVPISNHLYFYWYRQILGQKVEFLVSFYNNEISEKSEIFDDQFSVERPDGSNFTLKIRSTKLEDSAMYFCASSEVRMISYNEQFFGPGTRLTVL.

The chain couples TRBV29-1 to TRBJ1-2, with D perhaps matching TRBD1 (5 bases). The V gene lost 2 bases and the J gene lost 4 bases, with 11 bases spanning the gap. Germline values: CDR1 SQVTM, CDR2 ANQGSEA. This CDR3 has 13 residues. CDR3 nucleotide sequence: TGCAGCGTTGAATTCGGGGCGGGCTATGGCTACACCTTC. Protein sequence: CSVEFGAGYGYTF.

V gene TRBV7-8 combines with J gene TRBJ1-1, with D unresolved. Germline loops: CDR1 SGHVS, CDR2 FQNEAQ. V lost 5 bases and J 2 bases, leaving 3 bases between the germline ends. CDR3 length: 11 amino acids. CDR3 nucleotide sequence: TGTGCCAGCAGCGCTAACACTGAAGCTTTCTTT. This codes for CASSANTEAFF.

The CDR3 DNA sequence: TGTGCCACCAGCAGAGTGTTTGGGACTAGCGGCGAGCAGTACTTC. Residues: CATSRVFGTSGEQYF. The chain joins TRBV15 to TRBJ2-7, with 11 bases lining up with TRBD2. This CDR3 contains 15 residues. Looked up from germline, CDR1 is LNHNV and CDR2 is YYDKDF (reference sequence). The V and J ends lost 1 base and 6 bases, in that order; junction bases with no gene match: 5.

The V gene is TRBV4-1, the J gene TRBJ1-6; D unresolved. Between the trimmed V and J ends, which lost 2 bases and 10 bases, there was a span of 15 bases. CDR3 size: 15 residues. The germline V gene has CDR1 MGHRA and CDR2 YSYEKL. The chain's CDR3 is CASSQLYSGSSPLHF. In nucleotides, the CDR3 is TGCGCCAGCAGCCAACTTTACTCGGGGAGCTCACCCCTCCACTTT.

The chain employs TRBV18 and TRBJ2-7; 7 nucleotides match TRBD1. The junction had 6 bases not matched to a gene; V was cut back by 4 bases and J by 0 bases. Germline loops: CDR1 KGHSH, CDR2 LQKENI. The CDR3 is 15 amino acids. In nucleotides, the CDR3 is TGTGCCAGCTCACTGCTGGGACAGAGCTCCTACGAGCAGTACTTC. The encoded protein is CASSLLGQSSYEQYF.

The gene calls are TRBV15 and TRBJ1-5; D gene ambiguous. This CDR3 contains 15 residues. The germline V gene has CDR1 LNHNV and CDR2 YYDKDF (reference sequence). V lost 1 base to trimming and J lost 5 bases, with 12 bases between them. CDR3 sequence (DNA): TGTGCCACCAGCAGAGGTCAAACCCAGTATCAGCCCCAGCATTTT. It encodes CATSRGQTQYQPQHF.

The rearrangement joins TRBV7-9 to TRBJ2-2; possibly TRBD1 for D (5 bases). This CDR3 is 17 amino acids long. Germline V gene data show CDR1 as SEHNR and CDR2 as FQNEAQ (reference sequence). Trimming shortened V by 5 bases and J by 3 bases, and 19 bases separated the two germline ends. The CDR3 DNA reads TGTGCCAGCAGCCCCATACCTTTGGGGCCCCACACCGGGGAGCTGTTTTTT. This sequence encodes CASSPIPLGPHTGELFF.

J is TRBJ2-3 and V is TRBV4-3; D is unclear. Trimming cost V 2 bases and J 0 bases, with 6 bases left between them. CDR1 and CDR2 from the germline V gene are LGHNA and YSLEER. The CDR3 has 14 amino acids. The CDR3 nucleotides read TGCGCCAGCAGCCAAATGACAAGCACAGATACGCAGTATTTT. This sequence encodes CASSQMTSTDTQYF.

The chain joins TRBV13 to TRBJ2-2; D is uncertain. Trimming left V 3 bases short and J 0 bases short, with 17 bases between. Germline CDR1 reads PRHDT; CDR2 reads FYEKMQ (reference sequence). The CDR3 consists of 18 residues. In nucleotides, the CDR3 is TGTGCCAGCAGCTTTAACCGGAACAGAGCCTCGAACACCGGGGAGCTGTTTTTT. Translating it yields CASSFNRNRASNTGELFF.

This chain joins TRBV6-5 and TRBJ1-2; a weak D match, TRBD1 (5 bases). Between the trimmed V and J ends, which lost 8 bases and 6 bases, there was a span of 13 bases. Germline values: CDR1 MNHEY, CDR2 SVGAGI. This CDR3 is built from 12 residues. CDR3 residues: CASLSRVDGYTF. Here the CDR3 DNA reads TGTGCCAGCCTGTCCAGGGTCGATGGCTACACCTTC.

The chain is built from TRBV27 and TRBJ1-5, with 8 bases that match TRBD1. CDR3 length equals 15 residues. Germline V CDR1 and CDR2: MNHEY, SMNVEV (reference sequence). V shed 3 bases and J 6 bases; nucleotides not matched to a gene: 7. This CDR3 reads CASSLAQGAGQPQHF. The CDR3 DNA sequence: TGTGCCAGCAGTTTGGCGCAGGGGGCAGGTCAGCCCCAGCATTTT.

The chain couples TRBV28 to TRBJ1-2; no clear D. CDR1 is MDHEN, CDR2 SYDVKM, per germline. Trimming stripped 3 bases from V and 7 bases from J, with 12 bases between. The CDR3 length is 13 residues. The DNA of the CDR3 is TGTGCCAGCAGTTTTCAATCCTGGAGTGGCTACACCTTC. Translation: CASSFQSWSGYTF.

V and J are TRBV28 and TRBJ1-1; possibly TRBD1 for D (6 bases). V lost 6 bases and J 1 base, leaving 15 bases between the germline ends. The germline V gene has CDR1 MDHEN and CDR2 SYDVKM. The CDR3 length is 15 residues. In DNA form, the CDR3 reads TGTGCCAGCAGACTACCCCTACAGGGGAACACTGAAGCTTTCTTT. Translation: CASRLPLQGNTEAFF.